The present TCR beta chain was sequenced within a study of blood T cells in healthy people across ages. Through a sample-barcoded 5' primer and a J-beta primer mix, a second PCR was run for 7 to 11 cycles. Each CDR3 protein is one row after TCRdb ran MiXCR on the 5' RACE reads. In the table there are 1.5 million to 1.8 million distinct CDR3 sequences, 35% to 45% of which are singletons. CDR1 is MGHRA and CDR2 is YSYEKL in the germline V gene. V was trimmed by 1 base and J by 4 bases, leaving 10 bases between them. This CDR3 region has 14 residues. This clonotype was observed a handful of times. Its specificity is not known. Points from the study as a whole: In long-lived donors, naive CD4+ cell counts and diversity exceeded those of aged donors.

Sequences were obtained from blood. The gene calls are TRBV4-1 and TRBJ1-2, with D unresolved. The receptor was derived from a woman younger than 30 in good health. CDR3 nucleotides: TGCGCCAGCAGCCAAGCGAGTGGTACCTATGGCTACACCTTC. Its translation: CASSQASGTYGYTF.